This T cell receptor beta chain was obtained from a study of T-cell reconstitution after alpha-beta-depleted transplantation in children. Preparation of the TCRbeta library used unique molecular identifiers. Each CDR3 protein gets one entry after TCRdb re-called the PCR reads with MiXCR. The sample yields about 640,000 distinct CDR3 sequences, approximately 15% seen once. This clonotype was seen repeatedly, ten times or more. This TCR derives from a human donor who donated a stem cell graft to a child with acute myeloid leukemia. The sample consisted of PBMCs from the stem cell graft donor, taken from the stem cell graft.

Written as DNA, the CDR3 is TGCGCCAGCAGGCGACAGGGCGACAATCAGCCCCAGCATTTT. This encodes CASRRQGDNQPQHF. The chain is built from TRBV5-1 and TRBJ1-5; 7 bases fit TRBD1. The CDR3 extends over 14 amino acids. V was clipped by 5 bases and J by 3 bases; unmatched bases: 5. Germline V gene sequence: CDR1 SGHRS, CDR2 YFSETQ.